The present T cell receptor (beta chain) was sequenced within a study of human T cells and chemical hapten exposure. The time point denotes: pre-sensitization, week 0. The sample's treatment: therapeutic diphenylcyclopropenone sensitization with weekly scalp DPC. Every patch test was put on after a blood sample was taken. This clonotype occurred a few times. Germline lookup yields CDR1 SNHLY and CDR2 FYNNEI. J lost 7 bases, V lost 6 bases, and 5 bases had no gene match. The CDR3 is 13 residues long. The library attached unique molecular identifiers to individual cDNA molecules. TCRdb re-called the RACE reads with MiXCR, one entry per CDR3 protein. The repertoire consists of tens of thousands of distinct CDR3 sequences, with approximately 9.9% occurring once and the leading ten covering around 10%.

The receptor was isolated from a man aged 40-55 years with alopecia areata. Some clones in this sample may be carry-over from other donors' samples. The chain carries TRBV2 and TRBJ2-2; 7 nucleotides agree with TRBD1. Sequencing used whole blood, obtained in connection with sensitization to the hapten diphenylcyclopropenone (DPC). The CDR3, as DNA: TGTGCCAGCAGCAAGACAGGGTACGGGGAGCTGTTTTTT. Translated: CASSKTGYGELFF. The entire variable domain, with the rest obtained from reference TRBV2 and TRBJ2-2, is as follows: EPEVTQTPSHQVTQMGQEVILRCVPISNHLYFYWYRQILGQKVEFLVSFYNNEISEKSEIFDDQFSVERPDGSNFTLKIRSTKLEDSAMYFCASSKTGYGELFFGEGSRLTVL.